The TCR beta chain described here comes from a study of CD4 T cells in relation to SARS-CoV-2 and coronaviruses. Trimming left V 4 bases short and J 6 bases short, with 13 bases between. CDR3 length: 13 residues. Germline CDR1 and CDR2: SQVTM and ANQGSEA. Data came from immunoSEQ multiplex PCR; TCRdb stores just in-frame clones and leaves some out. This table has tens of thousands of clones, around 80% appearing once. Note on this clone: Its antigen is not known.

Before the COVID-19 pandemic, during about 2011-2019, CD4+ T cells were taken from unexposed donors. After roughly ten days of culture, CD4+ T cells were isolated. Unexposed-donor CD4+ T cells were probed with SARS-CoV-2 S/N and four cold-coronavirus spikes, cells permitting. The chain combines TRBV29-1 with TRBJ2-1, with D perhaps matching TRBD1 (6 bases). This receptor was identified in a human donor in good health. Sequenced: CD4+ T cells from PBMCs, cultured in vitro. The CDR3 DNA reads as TGCAGCGTTGCCGGTACAGGGCCCAATGAGCAGTTCTTC. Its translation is CSVAGTGPNEQFF.